These 5 T cell receptor beta chains share one sample of origin, sequenced in a study of blood T cell repertoires in COVID-19. TCRdb's table, derived via immunoSEQ multiplex PCR, lists solely in-frame clones and lacks some. Of 260,000 or so clones in the sample, 85% were seen once. The material sequenced was PBMCs or T cells enriched from blood (not recorded which). The origin of the receptors is a woman aged 45-65 years who had recovered from COVID-19.

The CDR3 reads CASSQRGTYTTGELFF. The CDR3 DNA is TGTGCCAGCAGCCAAAGAGGGACATATACAACCGGGGAGCTGTTTTTT. V is TRBV11-2 and J is TRBJ2-2; a possible D gene is TRBD1 (6 bases). The CDR3 contains 16 residues. The V gene lost 5 bases and the J gene lost 5 bases, with 18 bases spanning the gap. Looked up from germline, CDR1 is SGHAT and CDR2 is FQNNGV. Variable domain in full (rest from reference TRBV11-2 and TRBJ2-2): EAGVAQSPRYKIIEKRQSVAFWCNPISGHATLYWYQQILGQGPKLLIQFQNNGVVDDSQLPKDRFSAERLKGVDSTLKIQPAKLEDSAVYLCASSQRGTYTTGELFFGEGSRLTVL.

The CDR3 loop reads CASSVALGRGNTIYF. CDR3 DNA sequence: TGTGCCAGCAGCGTAGCCCTAGGGAGGGGAAACACCATATATTTT. The chain joins TRBV9 to TRBJ1-3; D is unresolved. Between the trimmed V and J ends, which lost 0 bases and 4 bases, there was a span of 11 bases. The CDR3 is 15 residues long. Germline assignment: CDR1 SGDLS and CDR2 YYNGEE. The whole variable domain, filled in from reference TRBV9 and TRBJ1-3, reads DSGVTQTPKHLITATGQRVTLRCSPRSGDLSVYWYQQSLDQGLQFLIQYYNGEERAKGNILERFSAQQFPDLHSELNLSSLELGDSALYFCASSVALGRGNTIYFGEGSWLTVV.

This clone showed up just a few times. V is TRBV7-3 and J is TRBJ2-2; 9 bases are a match to TRBD1. This CDR3 has 15 residues. CDR1 and CDR2 from the germline V gene are SGHTA and FQGTGA. Unmatched junction bases numbered 8, after V lost 5 bases and J lost 7 bases. CDR3 amino acids: CASSPGQGRGGELFF. The DNA of the CDR3 is TGTGCCAGCAGCCCCGGACAGGGGCGAGGCGGGGAGCTGTTTTTT.

The V and J genes are TRBV5-5 and TRBJ1-4; TRBD1 is a possible D gene (5 bases). Germline V gene sequence: CDR1 SGHKS, CDR2 YYEKEE (reference sequence). The germline V and J ends were trimmed by 4 bases and 3 bases, with 16 bases remaining between them. This CDR3 contains 16 residues. In DNA, the CDR3 is TGTGCCAGCAGCGCGAGGGAGACGGGGGCTAATGAAAAACTGTTTTTT. Encoded protein: CASSARETGANEKLFF.

DNA of the CDR3: TGTGCCAGCAGTCAGGGAGGGGCGAGTGAAAAACTGTTTTTT. This sequence encodes CASSQGGASEKLFF. The rearrangement joins TRBV28 to TRBJ1-4, with D possibly being TRBD1 (5 bases). The V end was cut by 5 bases, the J end by 7 bases, with 14 bases between. The V gene's germline CDR1 is MDHEN and CDR2 SYDVKM. The CDR3 is 14 residues long. Full variable domain (missing parts from reference TRBV28 and TRBJ1-4): DVKVTQSSRYLVKRTGEKVFLECVQDMDHENMFWYRQDPGLGLRLIYFSYDVKMKEKGDIPEGYSVSREKKERFSLILESASTNQTSMYLCASSQGGASEKLFFGSGTQLSVL.